This T cell receptor (beta chain) was observed in a study of tumor-infiltrating lymphocytes in localized non-small cell lung cancer. Regarding the study as a whole: Technical variation could not be separated from intratumor heterogeneity here.

This clone came up a few times. The antigen is not known. Sequencing used immunoSEQ multiplex PCR; TCRdb keeps in-frame clones, though not all of them. The data hold 15,000 to 20,000 clones, with 73% observed a single time. The sequencing sample was made of lung tumor tissue. The sequence came from a human donor with non-small cell lung cancer.

The CDR3 here is CSVVGGHQSGNTIYF. The DNA of the CDR3 is TGCAGCGTTGTAGGGGGCCACCAATCTGGAAACACCATATATTTT. The chain joins TRBV29-1 to TRBJ1-3; 7 positions agree with TRBD1. Germline CDR1 SQVTM, CDR2 ANQGSEA. The length of the CDR3 is 15 residues. With 4 bases clipped from V and 1 base from J, the junction kept 7 bases outside the gene matches.